This record looks at one TCR beta chain sequence and its context. V dropped 6 bases and J dropped 6; count of bases not matched to a gene: 14. CDR3 size: 16 residues. In germline, CDR1 is KGHSH, CDR2 LQKENI. In the original workflow: Reference gene primer amplification gave nucleated cell count estimates. Assay: immunoSEQ multiplex PCR; the TCRdb copy retains only in-frame clones and omits some. The DNA was the basis for D and trimming; V, J and clone size are from that table. There are hundreds of thousands of clones in the sample; approximately 85% occur only once, and approximately 5.1% lies in the top ten. These data belong to a study of blood T cell repertoires in COVID-19. Overall study context: Researchers got acute and convalescent COVID-19 samples from the United States, Italy and Spain. In each case, the material was cDNA or gDNA derived from T cells, B-cell-depleted T cells, or PBMCs.

The TCR sequence derives from a man aged 45 to 65 with active or convalescent COVID-19. What was sequenced was peripheral blood. The gene calls are TRBV18 and TRBJ2-3; 8 bases map to TRBD1. In nucleotides, the CDR3 is TGTGCCAGCTCTCCTAAGACAGGGGCCGCCGGTGATACGCAGTATTTT. Encoded protein: CASSPKTGAAGDTQYF.